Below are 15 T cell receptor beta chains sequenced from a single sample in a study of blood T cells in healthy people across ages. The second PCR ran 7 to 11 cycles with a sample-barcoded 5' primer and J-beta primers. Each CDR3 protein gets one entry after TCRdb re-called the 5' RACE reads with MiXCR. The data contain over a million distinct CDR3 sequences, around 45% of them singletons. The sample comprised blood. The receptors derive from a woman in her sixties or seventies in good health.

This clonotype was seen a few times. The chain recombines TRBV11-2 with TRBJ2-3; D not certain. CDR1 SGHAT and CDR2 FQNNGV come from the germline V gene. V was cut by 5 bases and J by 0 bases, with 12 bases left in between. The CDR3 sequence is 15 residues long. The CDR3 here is CASSQLGGSTDTQYF. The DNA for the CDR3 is TGTGCCAGCAGCCAATTGGGTGGCAGCACAGATACGCAGTATTTT. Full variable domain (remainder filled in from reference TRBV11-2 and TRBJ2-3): EAGVAQSPRYKIIEKRQSVAFWCNPISGHATLYWYQQILGQGPKLLIQFQNNGVVDDSQLPKDRFSAERLKGVDSTLKIQPAKLEDSAVYLCASSQLGGSTDTQYFGPGTRLTVL.

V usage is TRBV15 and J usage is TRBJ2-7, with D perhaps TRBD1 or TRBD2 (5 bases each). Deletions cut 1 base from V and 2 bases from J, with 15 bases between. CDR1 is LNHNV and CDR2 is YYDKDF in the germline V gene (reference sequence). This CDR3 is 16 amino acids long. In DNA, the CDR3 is TGTGCCACCAGCAGAGGCGTTGGGTGGGGACCCTACGAGCAGTACTTC. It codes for CATSRGVGWGPYEQYF.

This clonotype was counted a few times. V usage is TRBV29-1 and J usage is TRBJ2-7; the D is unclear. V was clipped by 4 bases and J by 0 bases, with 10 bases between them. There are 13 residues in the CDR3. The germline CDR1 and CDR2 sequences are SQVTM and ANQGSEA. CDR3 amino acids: CSVATGDSYEQYF. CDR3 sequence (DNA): TGCAGCGTTGCAACTGGTGACTCCTACGAGCAGTACTTC.

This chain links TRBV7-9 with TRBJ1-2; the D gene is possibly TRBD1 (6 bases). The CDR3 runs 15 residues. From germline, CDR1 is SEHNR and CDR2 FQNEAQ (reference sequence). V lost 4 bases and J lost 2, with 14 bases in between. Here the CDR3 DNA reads TGTGCCAGCAGCTCCGCAGGGGCTCTGAACTATGGCTACACCTTC. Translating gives CASSSAGALNYGYTF.

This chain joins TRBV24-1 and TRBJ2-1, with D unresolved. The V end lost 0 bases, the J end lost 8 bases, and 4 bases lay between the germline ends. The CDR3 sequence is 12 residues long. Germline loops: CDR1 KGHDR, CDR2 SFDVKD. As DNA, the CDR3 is TGTGCCACCAGTGATTTGAGGGATGAGCAGTTCTTC. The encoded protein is CATSDLRDEQFF.

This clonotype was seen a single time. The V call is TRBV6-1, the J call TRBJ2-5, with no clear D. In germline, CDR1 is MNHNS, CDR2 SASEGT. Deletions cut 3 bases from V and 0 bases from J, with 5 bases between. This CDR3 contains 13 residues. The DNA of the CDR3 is TGTGCCAGCAGTGAGATGTACCAAGAGACCCAGTACTTC. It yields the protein CASSEMYQETQYF.

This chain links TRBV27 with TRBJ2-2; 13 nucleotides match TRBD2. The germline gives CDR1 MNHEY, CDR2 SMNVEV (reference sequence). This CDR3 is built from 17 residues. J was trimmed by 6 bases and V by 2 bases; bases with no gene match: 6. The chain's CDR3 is CASSLRLAGGIAGELFF. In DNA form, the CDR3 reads TGTGCCAGCAGTTTACGACTAGCGGGAGGTATCGCCGGGGAGCTGTTTTTT.

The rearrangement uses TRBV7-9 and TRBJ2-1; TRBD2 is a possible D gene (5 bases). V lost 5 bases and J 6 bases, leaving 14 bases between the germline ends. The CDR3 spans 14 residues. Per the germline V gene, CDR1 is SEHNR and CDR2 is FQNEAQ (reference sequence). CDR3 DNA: TGTGCCAGCAGCCCCCCGGGAATCTGCAATGAGCAGTTCTTC. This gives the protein CASSPPGICNEQFF.

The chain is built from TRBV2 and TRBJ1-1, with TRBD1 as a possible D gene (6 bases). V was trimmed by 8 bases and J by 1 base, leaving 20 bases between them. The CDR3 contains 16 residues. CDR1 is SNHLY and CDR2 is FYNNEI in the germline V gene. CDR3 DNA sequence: TGTGCCAGCCGTCAACCGAATCGGGGACAGAACACTGAAGCTTTCTTT. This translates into CASRQPNRGQNTEAFF. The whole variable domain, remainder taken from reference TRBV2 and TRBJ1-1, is EPEVTQTPSHQVTQMGQEVILRCVPISNHLYFYWYRQILGQKVEFLVSFYNNEISEKSEIFDDQFSVERPDGSNFTLKIRSTKLEDSAMYFCASRQPNRGQNTEAFFGQGTRLTVV.

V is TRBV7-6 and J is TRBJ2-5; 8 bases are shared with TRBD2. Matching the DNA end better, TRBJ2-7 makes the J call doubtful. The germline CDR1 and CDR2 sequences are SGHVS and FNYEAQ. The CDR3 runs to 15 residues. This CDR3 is CASSFISGGPGEQYF. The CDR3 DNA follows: TGTGCCAGCAGCTTTATTTCGGGAGGGCCTGGCGAGCAGTACTTC.

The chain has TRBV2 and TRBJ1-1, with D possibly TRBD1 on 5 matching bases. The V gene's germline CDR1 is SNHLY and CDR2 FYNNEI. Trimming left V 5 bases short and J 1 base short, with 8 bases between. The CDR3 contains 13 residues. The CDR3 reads CASSYDRNTEAFF. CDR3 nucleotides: TGTGCCAGCAGTTACGACAGGAACACTGAAGCTTTCTTT.

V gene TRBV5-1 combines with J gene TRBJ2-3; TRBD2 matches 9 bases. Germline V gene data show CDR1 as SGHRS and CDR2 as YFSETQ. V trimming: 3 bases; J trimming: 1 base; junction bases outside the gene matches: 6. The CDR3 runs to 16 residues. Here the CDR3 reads CASSYIRTSGTDTQYF. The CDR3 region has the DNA TGCGCCAGCAGCTACATACGGACTAGCGGCACAGATACGCAGTATTTT.

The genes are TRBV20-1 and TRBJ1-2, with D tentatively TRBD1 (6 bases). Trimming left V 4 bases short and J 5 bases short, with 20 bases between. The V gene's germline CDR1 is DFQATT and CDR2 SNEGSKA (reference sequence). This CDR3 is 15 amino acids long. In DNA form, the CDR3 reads TGCAGTGCTAACCCCCGGGACACGGATCCGTATGGCTACACCTTC. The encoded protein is CSANPRDTDPYGYTF.

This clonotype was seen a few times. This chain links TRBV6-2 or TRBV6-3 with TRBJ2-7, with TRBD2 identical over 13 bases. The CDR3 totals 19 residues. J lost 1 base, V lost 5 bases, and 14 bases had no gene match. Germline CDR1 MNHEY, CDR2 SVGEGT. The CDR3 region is CASSLPGLAGPWGSYEQYF. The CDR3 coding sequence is TGTGCCAGCAGTCTTCCGGGACTAGCGGGACCTTGGGGTTCCTACGAGCAGTACTTC.

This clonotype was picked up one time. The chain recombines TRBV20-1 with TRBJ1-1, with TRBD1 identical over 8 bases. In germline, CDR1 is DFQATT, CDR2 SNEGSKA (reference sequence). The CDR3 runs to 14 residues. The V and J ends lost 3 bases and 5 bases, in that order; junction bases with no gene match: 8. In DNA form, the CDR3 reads TGCAGTGCTAGGTCTCGAGACAGGGGAACTGAAGCTTTCTTT. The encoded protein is CSARSRDRGTEAFF.